What follows are 6 T cell receptor beta chains derived from one specimen sequenced in a study of Tregs in tolerant kidney transplant recipients. Sequenced by immunoSEQ multiplex PCR; TCRdb stores in-frame clones only, minus some. In the table there are 120,000 or so clones, 92% of which are singletons. Sequenced: CD4+ T cells from blood. These TCRs come from a human donor in good health.

The chain uses TRBV6-5 and TRBJ2-2, with D unclear. V lost 4 bases and J 3 bases, leaving 9 bases between the germline ends. CDR3 size: 14 residues. Germline CDR1 is MNHEY and CDR2 is SVGAGI. This CDR3 reads CASSSRPYTGELFF. The CDR3 DNA reads as TGTGCCAGCAGTTCAAGACCTTACACCGGGGAGCTGTTTTTT.

The rearrangement uses TRBV5-1 and TRBJ2-7; perhaps TRBD2 as D (7 bases). CDR3 size: 14 residues. Between the trimmed V and J ends, which lost 5 bases and 2 bases, there was a span of 14 bases. CDR1 SGHRS and CDR2 YFSETQ come from the germline V gene. CDR3 residues: CASRVGGTTYEQYF. Written as DNA, the CDR3 is TGCGCCAGCAGGGTCGGGGGGACAACCTACGAGCAGTACTTC.

This chain connects TRBV18 to TRBJ2-3; 7 nucleotides line up with TRBD1. The V gene end was trimmed by 8 bases and the J gene end by 4 bases; junction bases not matched to a gene: 9. The germline V gene has CDR1 KGHSH and CDR2 LQKENI. This CDR3 region has 14 residues. For the CDR3, the DNA is TGTGCCAGCACGTGGACAGGAAGAGCAGATACGCAGTATTTT. It yields the protein CASTWTGRADTQYF.

A word on this clone: The junction departs from the called germline gene at one end, perhaps through a read error. The rearrangement joins TRBV5-1 to TRBJ2-5; no definite D call. The CDR3 consists of 14 residues. Germline loops: CDR1 SGHRS, CDR2 YFSETQ. The CDR3 nucleotides are TGCGCCAGCAGCTTACCCCGGGCCGGAGAGTCCCAGTACTTC. Translation gives CASSLPRAGESQYF. Full variable domain (remainder filled in from reference TRBV5-1 and TRBJ2-5): KAGVTQTPRYLIKTRGQQVTLSCSPISGHRSVSWYQQTPGQGLQFLFEYFSETQRNKGNFPGRFSGRQFSNSRSEMNVSTLELGDSALYLCASSLPRAGESQYFGPGTRLLVL.

This clone was seen once. The V call is TRBV30, the J call TRBJ2-7; D is perhaps TRBD1 (6 bases). The CDR3 is 11 amino acids. V lost 5 bases and J lost 4, with 9 bases in between. Germline V gene lookup returns CDR1 GTSNPN and CDR2 SVGIG (reference sequence). DNA for the CDR3: TGTGCCTGGTCTACAGGGTACGAGCAGTACTTC. Residues: CAWSTGYEQYF.

The sample holds one count of this clone. The V and J genes are TRBV25-1 and TRBJ2-2; a possible D gene is TRBD1 (6 bases). Germline V gives CDR1 MGHDK, CDR2 SYGVNS. The CDR3 runs to 15 residues. V lost 2 bases to trimming and J lost 0 bases, with 7 bases between them. The CDR3 sequence: CASSEQGSNTGELFF. CDR3 coding DNA: TGTGCCAGCAGTGAACAGGGGTCGAACACCGGGGAGCTGTTTTTT.